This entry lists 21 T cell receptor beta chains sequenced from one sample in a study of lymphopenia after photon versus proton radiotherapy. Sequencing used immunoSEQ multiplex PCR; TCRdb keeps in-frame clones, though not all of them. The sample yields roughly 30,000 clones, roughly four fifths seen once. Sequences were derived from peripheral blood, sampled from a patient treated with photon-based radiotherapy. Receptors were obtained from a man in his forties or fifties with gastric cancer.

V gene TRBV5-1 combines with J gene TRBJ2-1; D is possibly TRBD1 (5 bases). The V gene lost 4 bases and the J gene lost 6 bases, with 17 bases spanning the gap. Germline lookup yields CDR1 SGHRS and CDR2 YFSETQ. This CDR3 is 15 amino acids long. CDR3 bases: TGCGCCAGCAGCCCCGGACACCAAGCTGCCAATGAGCAGTTCTTC. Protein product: CASSPGHQAANEQFF.

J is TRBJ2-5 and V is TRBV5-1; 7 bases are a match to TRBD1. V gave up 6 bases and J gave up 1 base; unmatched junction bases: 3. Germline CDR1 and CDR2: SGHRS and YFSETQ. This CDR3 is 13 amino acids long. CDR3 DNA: TGCGCCAGCACCCAGGGGGTCCAAGAGACCCAGTACTTC. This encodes CASTQGVQETQYF.

DNA of the CDR3: TGCGCCAGCAGCTTGGCGGCAGGGGGCACCTCAGAGCAGTACTTC. This translates into CASSLAAGGTSEQYF. This chain uses TRBV5-1 with TRBJ2-7; 8 nucleotides align to TRBD1. The CDR3 spans 15 residues. The V and J ends lost 0 bases and 7 bases, in that order; junction bases with no gene match: 9. Per germline, CDR1 SGHRS and CDR2 YFSETQ.

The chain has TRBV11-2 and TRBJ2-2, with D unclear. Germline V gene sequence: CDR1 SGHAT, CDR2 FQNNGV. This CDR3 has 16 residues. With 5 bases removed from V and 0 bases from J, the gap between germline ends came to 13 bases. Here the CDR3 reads CASSASVVPNTGELFF. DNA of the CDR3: TGTGCCAGCAGCGCATCTGTGGTTCCGAACACCGGGGAGCTGTTTTTT. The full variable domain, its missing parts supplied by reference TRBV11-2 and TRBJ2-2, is EAGVAQSPRYKIIEKRQSVAFWCNPISGHATLYWYQQILGQGPKLLIQFQNNGVVDDSQLPKDRFSAERLKGVDSTLKIQPAKLEDSAVYLCASSASVVPNTGELFFGEGSRLTVL.

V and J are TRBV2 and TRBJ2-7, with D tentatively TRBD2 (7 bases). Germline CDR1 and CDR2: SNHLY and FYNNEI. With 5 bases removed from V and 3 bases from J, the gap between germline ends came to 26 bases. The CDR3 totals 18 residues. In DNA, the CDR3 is TGTGCCAGCAGTCGTCGAGGGGGGGCCACCACATGGGGCTACGAGCAGTACTTC. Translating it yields CASSRRGGATTWGYEQYF. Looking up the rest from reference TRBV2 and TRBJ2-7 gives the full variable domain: EPEVTQTPSHQVTQMGQEVILRCVPISNHLYFYWYRQILGQKVEFLVSFYNNEISEKSEIFDDQFSVERPDGSNFTLKIRSTKLEDSAMYFCASSRRGGATTWGYEQYFGPGTRLTVT.

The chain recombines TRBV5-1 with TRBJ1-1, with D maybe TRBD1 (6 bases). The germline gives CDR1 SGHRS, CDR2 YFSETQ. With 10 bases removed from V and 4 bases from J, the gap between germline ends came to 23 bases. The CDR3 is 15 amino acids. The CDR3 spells CASHPIRGPGTEAFF. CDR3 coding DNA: TGCGCCTCCCATCCCATCCGGGGGCCGGGCACTGAAGCTTTCTTT.

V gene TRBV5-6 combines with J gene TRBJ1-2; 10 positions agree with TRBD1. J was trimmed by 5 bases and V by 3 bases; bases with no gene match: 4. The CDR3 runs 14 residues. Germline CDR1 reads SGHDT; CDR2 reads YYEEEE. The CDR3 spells CASSYKGQGYGYTF. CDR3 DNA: TGTGCCAGCAGCTACAAGGGACAGGGGTATGGCTACACCTTC.

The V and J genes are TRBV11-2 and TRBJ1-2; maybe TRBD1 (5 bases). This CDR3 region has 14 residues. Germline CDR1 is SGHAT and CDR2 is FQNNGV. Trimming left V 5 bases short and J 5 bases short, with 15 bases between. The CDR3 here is CASSPGTLFYGYTF. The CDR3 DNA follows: TGTGCCAGCAGCCCAGGGACCCTTTTTTATGGCTACACCTTC.

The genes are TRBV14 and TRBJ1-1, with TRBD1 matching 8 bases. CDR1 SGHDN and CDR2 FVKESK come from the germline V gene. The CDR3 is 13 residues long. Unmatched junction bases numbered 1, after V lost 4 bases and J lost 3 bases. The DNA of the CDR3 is TGTGCCAGCAGCCTCAGGGGGCACACTGAAGCTTTCTTT. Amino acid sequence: CASSLRGHTEAFF.

This chain's CDR3 is CASSLTGANVLTF. DNA for the CDR3: TGTGCCAGCAGCTTAACCGGGGCCAACGTCCTGACTTTC. The chain employs TRBV11-2 and TRBJ2-6; D unresolved. Looked up from germline, CDR1 is SGHAT and CDR2 is FQNNGV. With 2 bases removed from V and 4 bases from J, the gap between germline ends came to 3 bases. The CDR3 is 13 amino acids.

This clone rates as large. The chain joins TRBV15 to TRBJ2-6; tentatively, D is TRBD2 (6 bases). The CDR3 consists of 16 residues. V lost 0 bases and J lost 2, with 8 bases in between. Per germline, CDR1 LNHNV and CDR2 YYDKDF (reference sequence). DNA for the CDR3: TGTGCCACCAGCAGAGATTCGGGGGCTGGGGCCAACGTCCTGACTTTC. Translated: CATSRDSGAGANVLTF.

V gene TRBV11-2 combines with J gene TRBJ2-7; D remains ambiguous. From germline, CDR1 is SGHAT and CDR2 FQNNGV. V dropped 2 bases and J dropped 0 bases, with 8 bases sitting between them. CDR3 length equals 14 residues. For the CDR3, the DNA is TGTGCCAGCAGCTTAAGTCATGGCTCCTACGAGCAGTACTTC. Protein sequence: CASSLSHGSYEQYF. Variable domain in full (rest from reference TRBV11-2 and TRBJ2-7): EAGVAQSPRYKIIEKRQSVAFWCNPISGHATLYWYQQILGQGPKLLIQFQNNGVVDDSQLPKDRFSAERLKGVDSTLKIQPAKLEDSAVYLCASSLSHGSYEQYFGPGTRLTVT.

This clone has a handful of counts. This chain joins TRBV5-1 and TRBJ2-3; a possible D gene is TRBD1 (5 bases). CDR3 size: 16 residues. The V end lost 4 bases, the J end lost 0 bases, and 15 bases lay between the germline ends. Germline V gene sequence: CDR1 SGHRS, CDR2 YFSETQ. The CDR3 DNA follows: TGCGCCAGCAGCCTGAACGGACGGACAAGCACAGATACGCAGTATTTT. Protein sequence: CASSLNGRTSTDTQYF.

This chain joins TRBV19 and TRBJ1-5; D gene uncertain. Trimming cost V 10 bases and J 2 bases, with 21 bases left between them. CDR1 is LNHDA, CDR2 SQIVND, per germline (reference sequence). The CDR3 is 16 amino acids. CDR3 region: CATSIGQVLGNQPQHF. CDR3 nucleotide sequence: TGTGCCACCAGTATCGGCCAGGTTTTGGGCAATCAGCCCCAGCATTTT. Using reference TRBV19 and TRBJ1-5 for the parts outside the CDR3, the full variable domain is DGGITQSPKYLFRKEGQNVTLSCEQNLNHDAMYWYRQDPGQGLRLIYYSQIVNDFQKGDIAEGYSVSREKKESFPLTVTSAQKNPTAFYLCATSIGQVLGNQPQHFGDGTRLSIL.

CDR3 DNA sequence: TGTGCCAGCAGTGTGACTAGCGGGGATTACGAGCAGTACGTC. Translating gives CASSVTSGDYEQYV. V and J are TRBV6-1 and TRBJ2-7, with 11 bases aligning to TRBD2. CDR1 is MNHNS, CDR2 SASEGT, per germline. The CDR3 sequence is 14 residues long. Trimming cost V 4 bases and J 4 bases; bases outside gene matches: 3.

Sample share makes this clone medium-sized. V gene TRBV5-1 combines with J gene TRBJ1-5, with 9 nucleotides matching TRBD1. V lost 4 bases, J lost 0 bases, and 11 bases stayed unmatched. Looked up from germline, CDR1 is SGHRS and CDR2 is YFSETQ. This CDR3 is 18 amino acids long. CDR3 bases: TGCGCCAGCAGCCCAGGGACAGGGATCTTGGATAGCAATCAGCCCCAGCATTTT. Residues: CASSPGTGILDSNQPQHF. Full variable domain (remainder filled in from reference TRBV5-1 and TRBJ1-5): KAGVTQTPRYLIKTRGQQVTLSCSPISGHRSVSWYQQTPGQGLQFLFEYFSETQRNKGNFPGRFSGRQFSNSRSEMNVSTLELGDSALYLCASSPGTGILDSNQPQHFGDGTRLSIL.

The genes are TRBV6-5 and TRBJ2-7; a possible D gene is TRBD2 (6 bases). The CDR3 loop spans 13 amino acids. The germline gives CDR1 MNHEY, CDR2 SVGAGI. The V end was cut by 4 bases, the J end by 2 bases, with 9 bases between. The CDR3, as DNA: TGTGCCAGCAGTTGTGGAGGGCCCTACGAGCAGTACGTC. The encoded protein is CASSCGGPYEQYV.

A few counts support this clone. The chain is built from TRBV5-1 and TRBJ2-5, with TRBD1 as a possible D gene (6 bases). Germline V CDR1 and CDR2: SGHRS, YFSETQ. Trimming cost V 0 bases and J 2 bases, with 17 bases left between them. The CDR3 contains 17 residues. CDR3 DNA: TGCGCCAGCAGCTTGGAAGGACAGAGGAGTGGTCAAGAGACCCAGTACTTC. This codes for CASSLEGQRSGQETQYF.

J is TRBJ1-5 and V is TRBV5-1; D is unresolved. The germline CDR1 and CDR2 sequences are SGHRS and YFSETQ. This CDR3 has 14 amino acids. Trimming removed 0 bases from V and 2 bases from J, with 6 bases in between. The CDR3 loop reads CASSLAGRNQPQHF. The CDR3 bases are TGCGCCAGCAGCTTGGCAGGCCGCAATCAGCCCCAGCATTTT.

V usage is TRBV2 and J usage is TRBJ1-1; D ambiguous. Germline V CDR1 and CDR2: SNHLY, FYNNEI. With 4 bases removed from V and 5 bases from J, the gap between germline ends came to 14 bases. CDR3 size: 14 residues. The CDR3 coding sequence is TGTGCCAGCAGTGGCCTGGGGAAGGGAACTGAAGCTTTCTTT. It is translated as CASSGLGKGTEAFF.

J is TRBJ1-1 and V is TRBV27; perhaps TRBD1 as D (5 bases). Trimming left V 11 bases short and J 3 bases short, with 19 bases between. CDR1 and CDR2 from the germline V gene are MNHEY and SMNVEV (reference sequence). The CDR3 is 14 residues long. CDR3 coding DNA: TGTGCCTCCCAGGGAGGTGTTAGGGACACTGAAGCTTTCTTT. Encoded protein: CASQGGVRDTEAFF.